This T cell receptor beta chain was obtained from a study of shared clonotypes between healthy human individuals. Note on this clone: Its target is unknown.

All participating donors were Caucasian adults from Nashville, Tennessee. Whole-study results and caveats: Even with large depth, rarefaction showed that sorted-subset sequencing was incomplete. Blood was the only sampled material, and tissue repertoires likely differ.

Per the original data handling: ImmunoSEQ gave junction-only sequences without quality scores, so filtering differed. TCRdb keeps only in-frame clones here, not all; method: immunoSEQ multiplex PCR. V and J calls plus clone size are reproduced from that table; the DNA served to infer D and trimming. Among 640,000 or so clones, less than 80% were seen once, and the ten largest hold 1.8%. The sequence was collected from a young woman in good health. Sequenced material: memory CD4+ T cells sorted from blood. Subset specified: CD45RA-negative fraction.

The CDR3 bases are TGTGCCAGCAGTCCTCCGGGACAGGGGGATGGCGATACGCAGTATTTT. Translated, it gives CASSPPGQGDGDTQYF. This rearrangement joins TRBV28 to TRBJ2-3; 11 nucleotides agree with TRBD1. V trimming: 5 bases; J trimming: 6 bases; junction bases outside the gene matches: 10. The germline V gene has CDR1 MDHEN and CDR2 SYDVKM. The CDR3 loop spans 16 amino acids.